In its sample, the clone carrying this T cell receptor (beta chain) was seen a few times. Its antigen is still unknown. The CDR3 spans 13 residues. The junction had 4 bases not matched to a gene; V was cut back by 5 bases and J by 9 bases. The V gene's germline CDR1 is KGHSH and CDR2 LQKENI. Treatment denoted: oral pan-JAK inhibitor, 5-10 mg twice daily. The data were obtained in a study of CD8+ T cells in alopecia areata. Points from the study as a whole: Patients showed less clear TCR sequence sharing than mice, possibly partly because of HLA diversity.

cDNA serving as the sequencing template came from extracted, reverse transcribed RNA. Profiled with immunoSEQ multiplex PCR; TCRdb holds only in-frame clones, not every one. The sample has a few hundred thousand clones, around two fifths seen once. Source: CD4+ T cells sorted from blood, taken at roughly week 30, from a patient treated with tofacitinib. This sequence joins TRBV18 and TRBJ1-6, with 7 bases fitting TRBD1. The receptor comes from a human donor with alopecia areata. CDR3 bases: TGTGCCAGCTCAGGGGACAGTTCTTCACCCCTCCACTTT. It yields the protein CASSGDSSSPLHF.